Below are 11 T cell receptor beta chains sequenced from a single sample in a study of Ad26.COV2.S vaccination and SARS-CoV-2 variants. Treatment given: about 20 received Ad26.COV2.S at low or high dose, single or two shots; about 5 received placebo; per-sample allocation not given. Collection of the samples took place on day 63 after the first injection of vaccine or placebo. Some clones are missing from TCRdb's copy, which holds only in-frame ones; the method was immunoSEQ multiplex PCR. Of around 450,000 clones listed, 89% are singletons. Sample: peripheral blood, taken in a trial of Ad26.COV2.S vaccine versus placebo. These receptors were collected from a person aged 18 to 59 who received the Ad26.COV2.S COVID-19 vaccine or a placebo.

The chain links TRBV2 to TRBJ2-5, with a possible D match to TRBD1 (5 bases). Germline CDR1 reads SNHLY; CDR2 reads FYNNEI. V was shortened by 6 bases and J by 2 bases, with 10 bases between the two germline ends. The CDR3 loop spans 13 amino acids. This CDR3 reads CASRLNRQETQYF. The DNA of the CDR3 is TGTGCCAGCAGATTAAACAGGCAAGAGACCCAGTACTTC. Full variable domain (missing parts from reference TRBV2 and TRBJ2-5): EPEVTQTPSHQVTQMGQEVILRCVPISNHLYFYWYRQILGQKVEFLVSFYNNEISEKSEIFDDQFSVERPDGSNFTLKIRSTKLEDSAMYFCASRLNRQETQYFGPGTRLLVL.

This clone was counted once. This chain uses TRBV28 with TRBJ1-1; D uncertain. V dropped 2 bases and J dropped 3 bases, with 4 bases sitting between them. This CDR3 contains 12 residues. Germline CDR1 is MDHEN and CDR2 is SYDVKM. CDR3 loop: CASSLGYTEAFF. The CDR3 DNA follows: TGTGCCAGCAGTTTAGGGTACACTGAAGCTTTCTTT.

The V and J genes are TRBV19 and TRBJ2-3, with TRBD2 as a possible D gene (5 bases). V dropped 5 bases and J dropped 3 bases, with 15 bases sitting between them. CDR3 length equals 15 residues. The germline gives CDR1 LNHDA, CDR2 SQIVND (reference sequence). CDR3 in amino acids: CASSFALTRTDTQYF. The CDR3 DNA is TGTGCCAGTAGTTTCGCTCTCACTAGAACAGATACGCAGTATTTT.

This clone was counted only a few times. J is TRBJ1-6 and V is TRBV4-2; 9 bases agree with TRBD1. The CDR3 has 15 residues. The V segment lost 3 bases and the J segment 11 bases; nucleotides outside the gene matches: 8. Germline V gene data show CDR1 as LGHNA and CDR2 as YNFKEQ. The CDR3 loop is CASSQKDRGLTPLHF. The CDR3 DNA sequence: TGTGCCAGCAGCCAGAAAGACAGGGGGTTGACACCCCTCCACTTT.

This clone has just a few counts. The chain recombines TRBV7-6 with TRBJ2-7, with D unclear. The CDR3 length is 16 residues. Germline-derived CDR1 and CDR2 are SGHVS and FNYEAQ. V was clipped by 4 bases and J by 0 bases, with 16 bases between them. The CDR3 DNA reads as TGTGCCAGCAGCTCACCAACCGGGTCCAACTCCTACGAGCAGTACTTC. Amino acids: CASSSPTGSNSYEQYF.

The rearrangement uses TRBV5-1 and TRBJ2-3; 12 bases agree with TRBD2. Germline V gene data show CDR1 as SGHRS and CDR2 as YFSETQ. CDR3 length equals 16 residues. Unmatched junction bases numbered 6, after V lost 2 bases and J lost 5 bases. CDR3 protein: CASSLLLAGGQDTQYF. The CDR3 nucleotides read TGCGCCAGCAGCTTATTACTAGCGGGGGGCCAAGATACGCAGTATTTT.

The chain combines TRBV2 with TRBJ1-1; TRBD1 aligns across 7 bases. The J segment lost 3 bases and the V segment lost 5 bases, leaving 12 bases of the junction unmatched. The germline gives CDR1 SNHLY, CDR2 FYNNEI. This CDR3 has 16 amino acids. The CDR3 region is CASSKQVTGFDTEAFF. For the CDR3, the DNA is TGTGCCAGCAGTAAGCAGGTGACAGGGTTCGACACTGAAGCTTTCTTT.

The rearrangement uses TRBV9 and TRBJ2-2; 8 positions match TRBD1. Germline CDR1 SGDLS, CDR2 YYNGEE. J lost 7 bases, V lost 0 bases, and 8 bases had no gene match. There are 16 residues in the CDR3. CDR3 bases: TGTGCCAGCAGCGTAGAGGGGGGACAGGTAGACGGGGAGCTGTTTTTT. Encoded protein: CASSVEGGQVDGELFF.

CDR3: CASSPPHNEQFF. For the CDR3, the DNA is TGTGCCAGCAGTCCCCCCCACAATGAGCAGTTCTTC. The J gene is TRBJ2-1, the V gene TRBV28; D unclear. Trimming cost V 5 bases and J 5 bases, with 7 bases left between them. CDR1 is MDHEN, CDR2 SYDVKM, per germline. CDR3 length: 12 residues.

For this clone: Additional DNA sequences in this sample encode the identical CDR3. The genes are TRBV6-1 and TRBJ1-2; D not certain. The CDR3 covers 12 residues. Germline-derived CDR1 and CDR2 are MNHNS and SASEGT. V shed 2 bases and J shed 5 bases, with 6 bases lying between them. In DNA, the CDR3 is TGTGCCAGCAGTGAAACGGGGTATGGCTACACCTTC. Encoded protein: CASSETGYGYTF.

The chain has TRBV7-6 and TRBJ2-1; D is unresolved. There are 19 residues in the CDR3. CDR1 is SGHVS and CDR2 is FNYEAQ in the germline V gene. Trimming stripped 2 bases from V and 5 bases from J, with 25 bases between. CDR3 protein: CASSLLRLGSTREDNEQFF. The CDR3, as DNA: TGTGCCAGCAGCTTACTCCGGTTGGGCTCTACCCGAGAAGACAATGAGCAGTTCTTC.